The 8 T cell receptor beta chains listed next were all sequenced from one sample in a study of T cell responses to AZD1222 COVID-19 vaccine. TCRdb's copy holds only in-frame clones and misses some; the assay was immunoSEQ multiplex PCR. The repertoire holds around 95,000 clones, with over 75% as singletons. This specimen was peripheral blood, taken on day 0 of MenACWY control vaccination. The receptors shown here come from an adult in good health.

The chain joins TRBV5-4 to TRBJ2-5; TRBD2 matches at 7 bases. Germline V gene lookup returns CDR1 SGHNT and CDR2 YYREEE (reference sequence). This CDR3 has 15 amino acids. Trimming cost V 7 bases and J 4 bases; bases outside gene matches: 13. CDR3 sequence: CASGFRQSGGETQYF. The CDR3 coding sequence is TGTGCCAGCGGATTCAGGCAATCGGGGGGAGAGACCCAGTACTTC.

The CDR3 reads CASSEGLAGQETQYF. CDR3 bases: TGTGCCAGCAGTGAGGGACTAGCGGGACAAGAGACCCAGTACTTC. This chain uses TRBV28 with TRBJ2-5; 13 nucleotides line up with TRBD2. J gave up 2 bases and V 5 bases, and 2 bases lay outside the gene matches. The CDR3 has 15 residues. CDR1 MDHEN and CDR2 SYDVKM come from the germline V gene. The full variable domain, in which reference TRBV28 and TRBJ2-5 provide the parts outside the CDR3, is DVKVTQSSRYLVKRTGEKVFLECVQDMDHENMFWYRQDPGLGLRLIYFSYDVKMKEKGDIPEGYSVSREKKERFSLILESASTNQTSMYLCASSEGLAGQETQYFGPGTRLLVL.

CDR3 sequence reads: CASSQEARQDAGGMVCTIYNEQFF. For the CDR3, the DNA is TGTGCCAGCAGCCAAGAAGCTCGGCAGGACGCTGGCGGTATGGTTTGTACTATCTACAATGAGCAGTTCTTC. J is TRBJ2-1 and V is TRBV3-1 (or the pseudogene TRBV3-2); D is unclear. CDR1 and CDR2 from the germline V gene are LGHDT and YNNKEL (reference sequence). V lost 0 bases and J 3 bases, leaving 36 bases between the germline ends. The CDR3 has 24 amino acids.

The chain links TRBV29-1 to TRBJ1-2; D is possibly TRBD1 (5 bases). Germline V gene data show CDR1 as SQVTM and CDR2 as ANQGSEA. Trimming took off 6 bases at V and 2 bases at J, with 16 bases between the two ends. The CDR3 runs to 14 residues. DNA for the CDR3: TGCAGCGTACTGGGACCTCCCGACAACTATGGCTACACCTTC. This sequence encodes CSVLGPPDNYGYTF.

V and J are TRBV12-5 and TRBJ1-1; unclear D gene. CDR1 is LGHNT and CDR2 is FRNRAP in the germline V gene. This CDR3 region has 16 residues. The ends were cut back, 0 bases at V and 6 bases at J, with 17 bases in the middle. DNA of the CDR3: TGTGCTAGTGGTTTGGTACTGTCTGGGCGGGCCCCTGAAGCTTTCTTT. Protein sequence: CASGLVLSGRAPEAFF.

The CDR3 here is CASSFERSTGELFF. The CDR3 nucleotides are TGTGCCAGCAGCTTCGAGCGCTCCACCGGGGAGCTGTTTTTT. The rearrangement joins TRBV7-6 to TRBJ2-2; D unresolved. This CDR3 has 14 amino acids. The V and J ends lost 3 bases and 4 bases respectively, with 9 bases between them. Germline V gene sequence: CDR1 SGHVS, CDR2 FNYEAQ.

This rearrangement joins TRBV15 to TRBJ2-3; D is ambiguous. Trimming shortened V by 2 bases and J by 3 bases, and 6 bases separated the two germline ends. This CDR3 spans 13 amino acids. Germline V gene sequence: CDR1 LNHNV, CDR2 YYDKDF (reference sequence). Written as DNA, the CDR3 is TGTGCCACCAGCAGAATGGTGACAGATACGCAGTATTTT. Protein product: CATSRMVTDTQYF.

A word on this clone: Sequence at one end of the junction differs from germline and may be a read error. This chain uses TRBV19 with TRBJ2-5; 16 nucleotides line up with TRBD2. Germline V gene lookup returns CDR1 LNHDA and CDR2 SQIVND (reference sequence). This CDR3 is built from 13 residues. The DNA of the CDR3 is TGTGCCAGCGGGACTAGCGGGGGGGCAATAGGTGACTTC. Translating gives CASGTSGGAIGDF.